Below, 30 T cell receptor beta chains from the same sample are listed, as sequenced in a study of T cells after yellow fever vaccination (dated by TCRdb to between 2017 and 2020). To prepare the library, 5' RACE was applied. These reads were obtained on an Illumina HiSeq 2500. TCRdb trimmed the raw reads at Q25, called clones with MiXCR and kept productive beta chains. CDR3 protein duplicates are merged, each entry listing the most common genes and DNA. Present in this sample are some 400,000 distinct CDR3 sequences, under 7.5% of which were seen just once. Roughly 15% of the sample comes from the top ten. Reading the label with the study, this specimen's treatment or condition is: live attenuated yellow fever vaccine strain. The sample was PBMCs, taken 5 days after the yellow fever booster vaccination. The source is a man aged 25 to 45 who received the YFV17D yellow fever vaccine.

The gene calls are TRBV6-5 and TRBJ2-7; D is uncertain. CDR1 is MNHEY, CDR2 SVGAGI, per germline. The V end was cut by 4 bases, the J end by 6 bases, with 10 bases between. The CDR3 length is 12 residues. The CDR3: CASSSPIREQYF. The DNA of the CDR3 is TGTGCCAGCAGTTCCCCTATCCGCGAGCAGTACTTC.

In this sample, this clonotype turned up many times. The gene calls are TRBV12-3 or TRBV12-4 and TRBJ1-1, with 7 bases lining up with TRBD1. The CDR3 loop spans 14 amino acids. With V trimmed by 3 bases and J by 6 bases, 7 bases remained unmatched. The CDR3 sequence is CASSFRTGKSEAFF. CDR3 coding DNA: TGTGCCAGCAGTTTTAGGACAGGCAAGTCTGAAGCTTTCTTT.

Worth noting for this clonotype: A much larger clone differs by one base, so this may be a read error. J is TRBJ2-7 and V is TRBV9; no firm D call. The CDR3 sequence is 15 residues long. The germline CDR1 and CDR2 sequences are SGDLS and YYNGEE. The CDR3 DNA sequence: TGTGCCAGCAGCCCGTCGGACCTGGGATCCTACGAGCGGTACTTC. Protein product: CASSPSDLGSYERYF.

The rearrangement links TRBV11-2 to TRBJ2-6; no firm D call. Germline CDR1 is SGHAT and CDR2 is FQNNGV. The CDR3 spans 16 residues. The V end was cut by 1 base, the J end by 0 bases, with 7 bases between. The CDR3 DNA sequence: TGTGCCAGCAGCTTAGGCAGTTTCTCTGGGGCCAACGTCCTGACTTTC. This translates into CASSLGSFSGANVLTF.

This clonotype was counted only a few times. The CDR3: CASSLAGAEPYEQYF. Here the CDR3 DNA reads TGTGCCAGCAGCTTAGCGGGAGCGGAGCCCTACGAGCAGTACTTC. The V and J genes are TRBV7-2 and TRBJ2-7, with a tentative D call TRBD2 (5 bases). Trimming removed 0 bases at V and 2 bases at J, with 11 bases between. Germline CDR1 reads SGHTA; CDR2 reads FQGNSA. The CDR3 has 15 amino acids.

The rearrangement links TRBV6-2 or TRBV6-3 to TRBJ1-5; no clear D gene. The CDR3 runs 14 residues. Germline CDR1 is MNHEY and CDR2 is SVGEGT. The V gene lost 0 bases and the J gene lost 4 bases, with 7 bases spanning the gap. This CDR3 is CASSYSFDNQPQHF. CDR3 DNA: TGTGCCAGCAGTTACTCCTTCGATAATCAGCCCCAGCATTTT.

This chain links TRBV20-1 with TRBJ1-6; perhaps TRBD1 as D (6 bases). V was cut by 6 bases and J by 4 bases, with 16 bases left in between. Germline V gives CDR1 DFQATT, CDR2 SNEGSKA (reference sequence). This CDR3 is built from 15 residues. The DNA for the CDR3 is TGCAGTGCAAAGTACCGGGACACGTATAATTCACCCCTCCACTTT. This codes for CSAKYRDTYNSPLHF.

This clonotype was counted between two and nine times. V is TRBV7-8 and J is TRBJ1-5; D remains ambiguous. The CDR3 sequence is 12 residues long. CDR1 and CDR2 from the germline V gene are SGHVS and FQNEAQ. The V gene lost 4 bases and the J gene lost 4 bases, with 5 bases spanning the gap. The CDR3 here is CASSSVNQPQHF. The CDR3 nucleotides read TGTGCCAGCAGCTCCGTGAATCAGCCCCAGCATTTT.

Only a few counts were recorded for this clonotype. J is TRBJ2-1 and V is TRBV7-2, with TRBD2 matching 10 bases. The V gene end was trimmed by 2 bases and the J gene end by 4 bases; junction bases not matched to a gene: 5. This CDR3 contains 16 residues. Germline loops: CDR1 SGHTA, CDR2 FQGNSA. The CDR3 DNA reads TGTGCCAGCAGCTTAACCGGGACTAGCGATTACAATGAGCAGTTCTTC. Translated: CASSLTGTSDYNEQFF.

V is TRBV5-5 and J is TRBJ2-1; no clear D. Germline values: CDR1 SGHKS, CDR2 YYEKEE (reference sequence). The V end lost 0 bases, the J end lost 0 bases, and 7 bases lay between the germline ends. This CDR3 comprises 15 residues. CDR3 region: CASSLDAVSYNEQFF. CDR3 DNA sequence: TGTGCCAGCAGCTTGGATGCAGTCTCCTACAATGAGCAGTTCTTC.

The chain is built from TRBV29-1 and TRBJ2-2; 10 nucleotides line up with TRBD2. Germline assignment: CDR1 SQVTM and CDR2 ANQGSEA. The CDR3 totals 15 residues. J was trimmed by 0 bases and V by 4 bases; bases with no gene match: 2. The CDR3 loop reads CSVGTSGTNTGELFF. CDR3 in DNA: TGCAGCGTTGGGACTAGCGGAACGAACACCGGGGAGCTGTTTTTT.

This clonotype was observed at least ten times. The V call is TRBV7-8, the J call TRBJ2-1; D is ambiguous. The CDR3 is 14 residues long. V was trimmed by 5 bases and J by 1 base, leaving 9 bases between them. The germline CDR1 and CDR2 sequences are SGHVS and FQNEAQ. The CDR3: CASSTTNSYNEQFF. In nucleotides, the CDR3 is TGTGCCAGCAGCACAACTAATTCCTACAATGAGCAGTTCTTC.

Of note for this clonotype: It may be a read error: a sequence one base away is much more abundant. J is TRBJ2-3 and V is TRBV6-6; D possibly corresponds to TRBD1 (5 bases). The CDR3 totals 12 residues. The V gene's germline CDR1 is MNHNY and CDR2 SVGAGI (reference sequence). The CDR3 reads CGSSYRSDTQYF. The CDR3 DNA is TGTGGCAGCAGTTACAGGTCAGATACGCAGTATTTT.

This clonotype was seen more than once but under ten times. The chain couples TRBV5-1 to TRBJ2-5; 9 bases fit TRBD2. V shed 0 bases, J shed 2 bases, and the junction held 8 bases outside the gene matches. Germline loops: CDR1 SGHRS, CDR2 YFSETQ. The CDR3 contains 17 residues. The chain's CDR3 is CASSLGGRAGRQETQYF. In DNA form, the CDR3 reads TGCGCCAGCAGCTTGGGCGGGAGGGCCGGAAGACAAGAGACCCAGTACTTC.

Many counts were recorded for this clonotype. This chain connects TRBV20-1 to TRBJ2-1, with D possibly being TRBD2 (5 bases). With 2 bases removed from V and 4 bases from J, the gap between germline ends came to 9 bases. From germline, CDR1 is DFQATT and CDR2 SNEGSKA (reference sequence). The length of the CDR3 is 13 residues. CDR3 DNA: TGCAGTGCTAGAATACTAGTTTACAATGAGCAGTTCTTC. Its protein is CSARILVYNEQFF.

This rearrangement joins TRBV5-4 to TRBJ2-7; 11 positions match TRBD2. With 3 bases clipped from V and 5 bases from J, the junction kept 7 bases outside the gene matches. The CDR3 extends over 15 amino acids. Germline loops: CDR1 SGHNT, CDR2 YYREEE (reference sequence). Written as DNA, the CDR3 is TGTGCCAGCAGCTCAGCTACTAGCGGGGGCAACGAGCAGTACTTC. This encodes CASSSATSGGNEQYF.

This clonotype occurred many times. V and J are TRBV7-2 and TRBJ2-1, with TRBD2 as a possible D gene (5 bases). Trimming took off 5 bases at V and 6 bases at J, with 14 bases between the two ends. Germline V gene data show CDR1 as SGHTA and CDR2 as FQGNSA. CDR3 size: 14 residues. Here the CDR3 DNA reads TGTGCCAGCAGCCCCCAATTTAGCGTCAATGAGCAGTTCTTC. Translation: CASSPQFSVNEQFF. Using reference TRBV7-2 and TRBJ2-1 for the parts outside the CDR3, the full variable domain is GAGVSQSPSNKVTEKGKDVELRCDPISGHTALYWYRQSLGQGLEFLIYFQGNSAPDKSGLPSDRFSAERTGGSVSTLTIQRTQQEDSAVYLCASSPQFSVNEQFFGPGTRLTVL.

The chain recombines TRBV7-2 with TRBJ1-2; TRBD1 aligns across 9 bases. The CDR3 is made up of 13 amino acids. Germline trimming cut 4 bases from V and 8 bases from J; bases unmatched to any gene: 5. Looked up from germline, CDR1 is SGHTA and CDR2 is FQGNSA. Written as DNA, the CDR3 is TGTGCCAGCAGCTCCGACAGGGGGGAAGGCTACACCTTC. Translating gives CASSSDRGEGYTF. Complete variable domain (other parts from reference TRBV7-2 and TRBJ1-2): GAGVSQSPSNKVTEKGKDVELRCDPISGHTALYWYRQSLGQGLEFLIYFQGNSAPDKSGLPSDRFSAERTGGSVSTLTIQRTQQEDSAVYLCASSSDRGEGYTFGSGTRLTVV.

At least ten counts were recorded for this clonotype. V gene TRBV30 combines with J gene TRBJ2-1, with 11 bases matching TRBD1. The CDR3 contains 15 residues. Germline lookup yields CDR1 GTSNPN and CDR2 SVGIG (reference sequence). V gave up 3 bases and J gave up 4 bases; unmatched junction bases: 5. The CDR3 here is CAWRQDRGLYNEQFF. The CDR3 coding sequence is TGTGCCTGGAGGCAGGACAGGGGGCTTTACAATGAGCAGTTCTTC.

This clonotype was detected a few times. The CDR3 region has the DNA TGTGCCAGCAGCTCGATCAAAAACATTCAGTACTTC. Translation gives CASSSIKNIQYF. This chain uses TRBV9 with TRBJ2-4; D not resolved. CDR1 and CDR2 from the germline V gene are SGDLS and YYNGEE. There are 12 residues in the CDR3. V lost 4 bases, J lost 3 bases, and 5 bases lay in between.

There are a few counts of this clonotype. DNA of the CDR3: TGTGCCAGCAGCCAGCCCGGGACAGCCACCTACGAGCAGTACTTC. This codes for CASSQPGTATYEQYF. The rearrangement links TRBV28 to TRBJ2-7; TRBD1 matches 7 bases. The CDR3 spans 15 residues. Losses at the gene ends were 6 bases for V and 2 bases for J; bases not matched to a gene: 10. Germline lookup yields CDR1 MDHEN and CDR2 SYDVKM.

At least ten counts were recorded for this clonotype. V gene TRBV14 combines with J gene TRBJ2-1, with no clear D. The germline gives CDR1 SGHDN, CDR2 FVKESK. CDR3 length equals 13 residues. The V end was cut by 0 bases, the J end by 10 bases, with 10 bases between. CDR3 sequence: CASSQELSTEQFF. CDR3 sequence (DNA): TGTGCCAGCAGCCAAGAGTTGTCCACAGAGCAGTTCTTC.

This clonotype was picked up many times. The V call is TRBV10-3, the J call TRBJ2-3; D uncertain. Germline loops: CDR1 ENHRY, CDR2 SYGVKD. Trimming shortened V by 2 bases and J by 1 base, and 4 bases separated the two germline ends. The CDR3 covers 13 residues. CDR3 in amino acids: CAISEGGTDTQYF. The CDR3 coding sequence is TGTGCCATCAGTGAGGGGGGCACAGATACGCAGTATTTT.

The gene calls are TRBV7-2 and TRBJ2-7; D gene ambiguous. V was shortened by 2 bases and J by 2 bases, with 10 bases between the two germline ends. The CDR3 extends over 14 amino acids. Per germline, CDR1 SGHTA and CDR2 FQGNSA. CDR3 sequence reads: CASSLKWDTYEQYF. CDR3 sequence (DNA): TGTGCCAGCAGCTTAAAGTGGGATACCTACGAGCAGTACTTC.

This clonotype was picked up a small number of times. The chain joins TRBV7-6 to TRBJ2-3; D not certain. Germline CDR1 is SGHVS and CDR2 is FNYEAQ. There are 12 residues in the CDR3. The germline V and J ends were trimmed by 3 bases and 6 bases, with 7 bases remaining between them. Here the CDR3 DNA reads TGTGCCAGCAGCTTTTTAATGGATACGCAGTATTTT. This sequence encodes CASSFLMDTQYF.

The chain has TRBV6-1 and TRBJ2-5; no reliable D call. CDR3 length: 15 residues. V lost 6 bases and J 5 bases, leaving 19 bases between the germline ends. Germline lookup yields CDR1 MNHNS and CDR2 SASEGT. The DNA of the CDR3 is TGTGCCAGCAGACCGGCGATGAGTCGGGCGGAGACCCAGTACTTC. It codes for CASRPAMSRAETQYF.

The sample holds many counts of this clonotype. The rearrangement joins TRBV20-1 to TRBJ2-3, with a tentative D call TRBD1 (5 bases). Looked up from germline, CDR1 is DFQATT and CDR2 is SNEGSKA (reference sequence). CDR3 length equals 17 residues. Trimming shortened V by 0 bases and J by 0 bases, and 16 bases separated the two germline ends. The CDR3 DNA reads as TGCAGTGCTAGAGACTCCCGCCGCAGGGCCAGCACAGATACGCAGTATTTT. This encodes CSARDSRRRASTDTQYF.

This clonotype was counted ten times or more. J is TRBJ2-2 and V is TRBV2; unclear D gene. CDR1 is SNHLY and CDR2 is FYNNEI in the germline V gene. V gave up 4 bases and J gave up 4 bases, with 10 bases separating them. CDR3 length: 14 amino acids. The CDR3 spells CASSVRVGTGELFF. CDR3 coding DNA: TGTGCCAGCAGTGTTAGGGTCGGCACCGGGGAGCTGTTTTTT.

The CDR3 reads CASSILWESGANVLTF. Written as DNA, the CDR3 is TGTGCCAGTAGTATCCTGTGGGAGTCTGGGGCCAACGTCCTGACTTTC. V usage is TRBV19 and J usage is TRBJ2-6; D might be TRBD2 (5 bases). This CDR3 spans 16 amino acids. Trimming took off 3 bases at V and 1 base at J, with 10 bases between the two ends. Germline CDR1 LNHDA, CDR2 SQIVND (reference sequence).

The chain is built from TRBV24-1 and TRBJ1-2, with D possibly being TRBD1 (5 bases). From germline, CDR1 is KGHDR and CDR2 SFDVKD. V was shortened by 2 bases and J by 5 bases, with 5 bases between the two germline ends. The CDR3 has 12 amino acids. The CDR3 sequence is CATSDSGYGYTF. In DNA form, the CDR3 reads TGTGCCACCAGTGATTCAGGGTATGGCTACACCTTC.